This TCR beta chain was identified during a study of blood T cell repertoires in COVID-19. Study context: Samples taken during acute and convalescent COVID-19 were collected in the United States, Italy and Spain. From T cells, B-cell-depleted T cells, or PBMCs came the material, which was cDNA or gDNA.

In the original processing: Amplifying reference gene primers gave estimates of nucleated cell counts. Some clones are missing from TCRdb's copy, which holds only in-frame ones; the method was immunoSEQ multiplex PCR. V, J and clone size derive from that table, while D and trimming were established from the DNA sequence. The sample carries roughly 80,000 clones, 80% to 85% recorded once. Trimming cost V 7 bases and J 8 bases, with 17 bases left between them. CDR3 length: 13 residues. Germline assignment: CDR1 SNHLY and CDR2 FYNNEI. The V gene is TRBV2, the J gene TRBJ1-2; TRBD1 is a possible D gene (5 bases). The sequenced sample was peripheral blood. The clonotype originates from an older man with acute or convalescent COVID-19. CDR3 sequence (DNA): TGTGCCAGCATTCCTCGGGGGAGTTGGGGCTACACCTTC. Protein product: CASIPRGSWGYTF.